This T cell receptor beta chain originates from a study of technical replicates of blood from four donors. Clones were sequenced by immunoSEQ multiplex PCR, and TCRdb holds only the in-frame ones, with some missing. The table records approximately 78,000 clones, about nine tenths of them present only once. The clonotype originates from a human donor in good health. The sample taken for sequencing was T cells isolated from PBMCs.

This CDR3 is CASSRTGFYGYTF. The DNA for the CDR3 is TGTGCCAGCAGCCGGACAGGATTCTATGGCTACACCTTC. This chain links TRBV11-2 with TRBJ1-2, with 7 bases identical to TRBD1. The length of the CDR3 is 13 residues. V lost 5 bases to trimming and J lost 4 bases; unmatched junction nucleotides: 4. In germline, CDR1 is SGHAT, CDR2 FQNNGV.